Listed below are T cell receptor beta chains from one sample, sequenced in a study of shared clonotypes between healthy human individuals. The protocol was immunoSEQ multiplex PCR, while the TCRdb copy is restricted to in-frame clones and leaves out a portion. The data hold about a million clones, with 77% observed a single time. Sequenced input: memory CD4+ T cells from PBMCs. These receptors all come from a man between 18 and 35 years old in good health. Some clones in this sample may be carry-over from other donors' samples. Each CDR3 is given with its conserved first and last residue. The D gene is left open where the match is weak. Not every row has a clone size; where given, it reads once, few, many or a size class.

v_gene	d_gene	j_gene	abundance	CDR3aa	CDR3nt
TRBV7-3	NA	TRBJ2-3	NA	CASSLVSRTDTQYF	TGTGCCAGCAGCTTAGTCTCCAGGACAGATACGCAGTATTTT
TRBV7-9	TRBD1	TRBJ2-5	NA	CASSGRNRGIQETQYF	TGTGCCAGCAGCGGACGTAACAGGGGAATCCAAGAGACCCAGTACTTC
TRBV5-6	TRBD2	TRBJ2-5	NA	CASSTAGTSDKTQYF	TGTGCCAGCAGCACGGCCGGGACTAGCGATAAGACCCAGTACTTC
TRBV7-2	NA	TRBJ1-4	NA	CASSAIGAGREKLFF	TGTGCCAGCAGCGCCATCGGGGCGGGTCGGGAAAAACTGTTTTTT
TRBV28	TRBD2	TRBJ2-1	once	CASSPPGSGANEQFF	TGTGCCAGCAGTCCCCCGGGTAGCGGGGCCAATGAGCAGTTCTTC
TRBV29-1	NA	TRBJ2-1	NA	CSVVISRYNEQFF	TGCAGCGTTGTAATTTCGCGGTACAATGAGCAGTTCTTC
TRBV5-1	TRBD2	TRBJ2-3	once	CASSFLAGGPTDTQYF	TGCGCCAGCAGCTTTTTGGCGGGAGGGCCAACAGATACGCAGTATTTT
TRBV5-1	NA	TRBJ2-1	NA	CASSFGPSYNEQFF	TGCGCCAGCAGCTTCGGCCCCTCCTACAATGAGCAGTTCTTC
TRBV28	NA	TRBJ2-3	NA	CASSLLPLARDTQYF	TGTGCCAGCAGTTTATTACCCCTAGCGCGAGATACGCAGTATTTT
TRBV20-1	NA	TRBJ2-7	NA	CSATGLYEQYF	TGCAGTGCTACCGGGCTCTACGAGCAGTACTTC
TRBV4-1	TRBD2	TRBJ2-7	NA	CASSSPGTSGSVQYF	TGCGCCAGCAGCAGCCCCGGGACTAGCGGGAGCGTGCAGTACTTC
TRBV2	NA	TRBJ1-1	NA	CAIGQKNTEAFF	TGTGCCATAGGACAAAAGAACACTGAAGCTTTCTTT
TRBV5-1	NA	TRBJ1-2	NA	CASSLQPGEYGYTF	TGCGCCAGCAGCTTGCAACCTGGGGAGTATGGCTACACCTTC
TRBV14	NA	TRBJ2-4	NA	CASSQGNGFANIQYF	TGTGCCAGCAGCCAAGGGAACGGGTTCGCAAACATTCAGTACTTC
TRBV7-2	TRBD2	TRBJ2-1	NA	CASSWGLAYNEQFF	TGTGCCAGCAGCTGGGGACTAGCCTACAATGAGCAGTTCTTC
TRBV5-1	TRBD1	TRBJ1-3	few	CASSLGTEGNTIYF	TGCGCCAGCAGCTTAGGGACAGAGGGAAACACCATATATTTT
TRBV5-8	NA	TRBJ1-5	NA	CASSLLLIGPRSNQPQHF	TGTGCCAGCAGCTTGTTGTTGATTGGGCCCAGGAGCAATCAGCCCCAGCATTTT
TRBV9	NA	TRBJ2-3	NA	CASSPRLGADTQYF	TGTGCCAGCAGCCCCCGCCTTGGGGCAGATACGCAGTATTTT
TRBV14	NA	TRBJ2-5	NA	CASSQGDTGGAYGETQYF	TGTGCCAGCAGCCAAGGGGACACTGGGGGGGCGTACGGAGAGACCCAGTACTTC
TRBV15	NA	TRBJ1-1	few	CATSRGGGWNTEAFF	TGTGCCACCAGCAGAGGGGGGGGATGGAACACTGAAGCTTTCTTT
TRBV7-9	NA	TRBJ1-5	NA	CASTAADNQPQHF	TGTGCCAGCACTGCAGCAGACAATCAGCCCCAGCATTTT
TRBV7-2	NA	TRBJ1-4	NA	CASSLKFGEKLFF	TGTGCCAGCAGCTTAAAGTTCGGAGAAAAACTGTTTTTT
TRBV7-3	NA	TRBJ1-1	few	CASSLQGDTEAFF	TGTGCCAGCAGCTTACAAGGGGACACTGAAGCTTTCTTT
TRBV10-3	TRBD2	TRBJ2-1	NA	CAIRGTSVDNEQFF	TGTGCCATCAGGGGGACTAGTGTAGACAATGAGCAGTTCTTC
TRBV28	TRBD2	TRBJ2-7	few	CASGLGYEQYF	TGTGCCAGCGGACTAGGGTACGAGCAGTACTTC
TRBV10-3	NA	TRBJ1-5	NA	CAISESAEYSNQPQHF	TGTGCCATCAGTGAGTCGGCAGAATATAGCAATCAGCCCCAGCATTTT
TRBV28	TRBD2	TRBJ2-2	NA	CASSPGGTNTGELFF	TGTGCCAGCAGTCCGGGAGGGACGAACACCGGGGAGCTGTTTTTT
TRBV6-1	NA	TRBJ1-5	NA	CASSLGVIDNQPQHF	TGTGCCAGCAGCCTAGGAGTTATTGACAATCAGCCCCAGCATTTT
TRBV19	NA	TRBJ2-3	NA	CASSENTNTQYF	TGTGCCAGTAGTGAGAACACGAATACGCAGTATTTT
TRBV6-1	NA	TRBJ2-1	NA	CASSEAGIYNEQFF	TGTGCCAGCAGTGAGGCGGGAATCTACAATGAGCAGTTCTTC
TRBV7-9	NA	TRBJ2-3	NA	CASSLQVDTDTQYF	TGTGCCAGCAGCTTACAGGTAGACACAGATACGCAGTATTTT
TRBV10-3	TRBD2	TRBJ2-1	NA	CAISESTSGFYNEQFF	TGTGCCATCAGTGAGTCAACTAGCGGATTCTACAATGAGCAGTTCTTC
TRBV15	TRBD1	TRBJ2-5	NA	CATSNRDRGKETQYF	TGTGCCACCAGCAACCGGGACAGGGGAAAAGAGACCCAGTACTTC
TRBV28	TRBD1	TRBJ1-5	NA	CASRGQGPQPQHF	TGTGCCAGCAGGGGACAGGGCCCGCAGCCCCAGCATTTT
TRBV18	NA	TRBJ1-1	NA	CASLTGGRTEAFF	TGTGCCAGCCTCACGGGAGGGCGCACTGAAGCTTTCTTT
TRBV9	TRBD2	TRBJ2-1	NA	CASSVGFSGSHEQFF	TGTGCCAGCAGCGTAGGGTTTAGCGGGAGCCATGAGCAGTTCTTC
TRBV4-1	NA	TRBJ2-4	NA	CASSQDSRAVLAKNIQYF	TGCGCCAGCAGCCAAGATAGCCGGGCCGTTCTAGCCAAAAACATTCAGTACTTC
TRBV11-2	TRBD1	TRBJ1-2	few	CASSLDAGTGPYGYTF	TGTGCCAGCAGCTTAGACGCCGGGACAGGGCCCTATGGCTACACCTTC
TRBV4-1	NA	TRBJ1-3	NA	CASSQEGHLSGNTIYF	TGCGCCAGCAGCCAAGAGGGACACCTCTCTGGAAACACCATATATTTT
TRBV5-1	NA	TRBJ1-4	NA	CASSRQDSEKLFF	TGCGCCAGCAGTCGCCAGGACAGCGAAAAACTGTTTTTT
TRBV19	NA	TRBJ1-5	once	CASSDWYQPQHF	TGTGCCAGTAGTGACTGGTATCAGCCCCAGCATTTT
TRBV13	NA	TRBJ2-5	NA	CASSLARDADIQETQYF	TGTGCCAGCAGCCTGGCCAGGGACGCAGACATCCAAGAGACCCAGTACTTC
TRBV5-1	NA	TRBJ1-1	once	CASSPQGSSGRQAFF	TGCGCCAGCAGCCCCCAGGGAAGCTCGGGTCGTCAAGCTTTCTTT
TRBV21-1	NA	TRBJ2-5	NA	CASSKQPPWDLQETQYF	TGTGCCAGCAGCAAACAGCCCCCTTGGGACTTACAAGAGACCCAGTACTTC
TRBV9	TRBD1	TRBJ1-1	NA	CASSPRQGGTEAFF	TGTGCCAGCAGCCCTCGACAGGGGGGGACTGAAGCTTTCTTT
TRBV14	NA	TRBJ2-4	NA	CASSQVAGVAKNIQYF	TGTGCCAGCAGCCAAGTGGCAGGGGTAGCCAAAAACATTCAGTACTTC
TRBV5-4	NA	TRBJ1-4	NA	CASSVGGRGGEKLFF	TGTGCCAGCAGCGTAGGTGGCAGGGGTGGTGAAAAACTGTTTTTT
TRBV2	NA	TRBJ1-2	NA	CASTPAAANYGYTF	TGTGCCAGCACCCCCGCGGCTGCTAACTATGGCTACACCTTC
TRBV6-1	NA	TRBJ1-5	NA	CAIHGYGNQPQHF	TGTGCCATCCACGGGTACGGCAATCAGCCCCAGCATTTT